This T cell receptor beta chain was observed in a study of blood T cell repertoires in COVID-19. The wider study: The samples span acute and convalescent COVID-19 from the United States, Italy and Spain. T cells, B-cell-depleted T cells, or PBMCs provided the cDNA or gDNA that served as material.

How the authors handled the data: Amplified reference gene primers provided the basis for estimating nucleated cell counts. Sequenced by immunoSEQ multiplex PCR; TCRdb stores in-frame clones only, minus some. The V and J calls and clone size were taken over from that table, and D and trimming were inferred from the DNA. Of some 340,000 clones in the sample, around four fifths are singletons; the top ten hold around 3%. This clone was recorded a few times. From germline, CDR1 is SGHVS and CDR2 FNYEAQ. The CDR3 length is 17 residues. After removal of 1 base from V and 9 bases from J, the junction contained 12 bases not matched to a gene.

Sequenced sample: peripheral blood. This rearrangement joins TRBV7-6 to TRBJ2-1; TRBD2 matches at 10 bases. This clonotype originated in a man between 25 and 39 years old with active or convalescent COVID-19. CDR3: CASSLVASGSSTSEQFF. Written as DNA, the CDR3 is TGTGCCAGCAGCTTAGTGGCTAGCGGGAGTTCCACAAGTGAGCAGTTCTTC.